A single T cell receptor beta chain is shown here with its context. Its specificity is unknown. These data belong to a study of T and B cells in COVID-19 patients. Study-wide context: COVID-19 patients gave peripheral blood either during active infection or after recovery. The recovered patients had mostly mild to moderate COVID-19 with outpatient management. General study points: Exclusive to the recovered cohort were roughly 2,000 TCR clusters, 25 to 35 of them with low generation probability. In COVID-19 patients, T cell receptor beta variable and joining gene use was reportedly strongly skewed.

Germline CDR1 SGHTA, CDR2 FQGNSA. The CDR3 totals 14 residues. The J segment lost 7 bases and the V segment lost 5 bases, leaving 3 bases of the junction unmatched. TRB was amplified from about 260-540 ng of blood genomic DNA. Multiplex PCR with BIOMED2 TRB-A/B primer pools amplified TRB rearrangements. From the multiplex PCR reads, TCRdb called clonotypes with MiXCR, one entry per CDR3 protein. The data contain some 15,000 distinct CDR3 sequences, about 30% of them singletons. The TCR originated in a human donor who had recovered from COVID-19. The chain joins TRBV7-2 to TRBJ2-1; 12 positions agree with TRBD2. Sample: blood. CDR3 amino acids: CASSTSGRLNEQFF. The CDR3 DNA is TGTGCCAGCAGCACTAGCGGGAGGTTGAATGAGCAGTTCTTC.